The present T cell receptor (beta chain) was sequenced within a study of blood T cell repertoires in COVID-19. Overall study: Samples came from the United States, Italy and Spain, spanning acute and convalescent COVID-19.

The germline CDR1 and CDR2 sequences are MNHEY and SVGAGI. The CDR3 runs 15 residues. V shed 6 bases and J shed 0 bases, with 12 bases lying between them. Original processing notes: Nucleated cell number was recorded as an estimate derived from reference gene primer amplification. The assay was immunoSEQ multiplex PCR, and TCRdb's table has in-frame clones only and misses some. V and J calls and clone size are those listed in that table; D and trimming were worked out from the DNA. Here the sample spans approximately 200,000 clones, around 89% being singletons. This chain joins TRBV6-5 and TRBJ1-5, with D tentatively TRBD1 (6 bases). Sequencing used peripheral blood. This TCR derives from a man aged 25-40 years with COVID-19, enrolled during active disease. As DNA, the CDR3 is TGTGCCAGCAGCTCCAGGGGAGATAGCAATCAGCCCCAGCATTTT. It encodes CASSSRGDSNQPQHF.